The rows below give T cell receptor beta chains drawn from one sample of a study of TIL therapy for anti-PD-1-resistant metastatic lung cancer. Some clones are missing from TCRdb's copy, which holds only in-frame ones; the method was immunoSEQ multiplex PCR. The sample records 35,000 or so clones, 73% being singletons. The material was blood, obtained at baseline. These receptors were obtained from a person aged 25-80 years with non-small cell lung cancer. Both conserved end residues are part of each CDR3. The D gene is left open where the match is weak. Size is stated for part of the rows, as once, few or many counts, or as a class when the clone is expanded.

D gene	clone size	J gene	V gene	CDR3 DNA	CDR3 protein
-	-	TRBJ2-3	TRBV5-1	TGCGCCAGCAGCTCGCCCGAAGGGTATACGCAGTATTTT	CASSSPEGYTQYF
-	-	TRBJ1-5	TRBV15	TGTGCCACCAGCAGAGATCTGGGGGATCAGCCCCAGCATTTT	CATSRDLGDQPQHF
-	-	TRBJ1-5	TRBV7-9	TGTGCCAGCAGCGATTCAGGGGCTGTGAAGCCCCAGCATTTT	CASSDSGAVKPQHF
TRBD2	-	TRBJ2-3	TRBV7-3	TGTGCCAGCAGCCCCCTGACTAGCGGGGGGCCTTATAGCACAGATACGCAGTATTTT	CASSPLTSGGPYSTDTQYF
-	-	TRBJ2-7	TRBV7-8	TGTGCCAGCAGCTTAGGCCCGGTTCCGTACTTC	CASSLGPVPYF
-	-	TRBJ2-2	TRBV7-9	TGTGCCAGCAGCAAAAGAACGGGGCAGGCGAACACCGGGGAGCTGTTTTTT	CASSKRTGQANTGELFF
-	-	TRBJ2-7	TRBV27	TGTGCCAGCAGTTTAGACACCCGGGGGTATGCCGAGCAGTACTTC	CASSLDTRGYAEQYF
TRBD1	-	TRBJ2-1	TRBV5-4	TGTGCCAGCAGCCCAGACAGGGGCAATGAGCAGTTCTTC	CASSPDRGNEQFF
TRBD1	few	TRBJ1-5	TRBV29-1	TGCAGCGTTGTTTGGGACAGCTTAAGTCAGCCCCAGCATTTT	CSVVWDSLSQPQHF
-	-	TRBJ1-6	TRBV10-3	TGTGCCATCAGGGACAGCCGTAATAATTCACCCCTCCACTTT	CAIRDSRNNSPLHF
-	-	TRBJ2-5	TRBV5-1	TGCGCCAGCAGCTTTGGCCACAACAACATTTGGGAGACCCAGTACTTC	CASSFGHNNIWETQYF
-	-	TRBJ1-2	TRBV18	TGTGCCAGCTCACCACTCGGACATGAGTATGGCTACACCTTC	CASSPLGHEYGYTF
TRBD2	-	TRBJ2-3	TRBV5-1	TGCGCCAGCAGCTCCGAACTAGCGGGGGGAGCAGATACGCAGTATTTT	CASSSELAGGADTQYF
-	-	TRBJ2-5	TRBV5-1	TGCGCCAGCAGCTTGAGGTGGGGGGCTATAGAGACCCAGTACTTC	CASSLRWGAIETQYF
TRBD2	-	TRBJ2-3	TRBV6-6	TGTGCCAGCAGTTACTTCACGCTAGCGGGGACAGATACGCAGTATTTT	CASSYFTLAGTDTQYF
TRBD2	-	TRBJ2-5	TRBV5-4	TGTGCCGTTGGACTAGCGGGAGGGGAGACCCAGTACTTC	CAVGLAGGETQYF
-	-	TRBJ2-3	TRBV7-9	TGTGCCAGCAGCTTAAGGGGCGGACATATGGCCACAGATACGCAGTATTTT	CASSLRGGHMATDTQYF
TRBD1	-	TRBJ2-1	TRBV18	TGTGCCAGCTCCCGGGACAGGGATCTGAATGAGCAGTTCTTC	CASSRDRDLNEQFF
-	-	TRBJ1-5	TRBV10-3	TGTGCCATCAGCCCTGGCAGCGGGCAGCCCCAGCATTTT	CAISPGSGQPQHF
-	-	TRBJ2-5	TRBV6-5	TGTGCCAGCAGTTACTCGAGGGCCGGTTGGGAGACCCAGTACTTC	CASSYSRAGWETQYF
-	few	TRBJ1-1	TRBV28	TGTGCCAGCAGTTATCCCGGGAACACTGAAGCTTTCTTT	CASSYPGNTEAFF
-	-	TRBJ1-1	TRBV6-6	TGTGCCAGCAGTTACTCGGGGGTTGTCGCTGAAGCTTTCTTT	CASSYSGVVAEAFF
TRBD1	-	TRBJ2-7	TRBV29-1	TGCAGCGTTACTCGGACAGGAGCCTACGAGCAGTACTTC	CSVTRTGAYEQYF
TRBD2	-	TRBJ2-7	TRBV2	TGTGCCAGCGCCTGGACTAGCGGGAACTCCTACGAGCAGTACTTC	CASAWTSGNSYEQYF
TRBD2	-	TRBJ2-1	TRBV4-2	TGTGCCAGCAGCCAAGGGATAGCGGGAGGGCCACATGAGCAGTTCTTC	CASSQGIAGGPHEQFF
TRBD2	-	TRBJ2-1	TRBV9	TGTGCCAGCAGCGTAGGGGGACTAGTTTCCCATGAGCAGTTCTTC	CASSVGGLVSHEQFF
-	-	TRBJ1-5	TRBV19	TGTGCCAGTAGTATAAGTGGCAATCAGCCCCAGCATTTT	CASSISGNQPQHF
-	few	TRBJ1-1	TRBV9	TGTGCCAGCAGCCCCCGGGGTATGTCAGATGAAGCTTTCTTT	CASSPRGMSDEAFF
-	-	TRBJ1-1	TRBV28	TGTGCCAGCACTCGGGGGGCGGCAGGGGACACTGAAGCTTTCTTT	CASTRGAAGDTEAFF